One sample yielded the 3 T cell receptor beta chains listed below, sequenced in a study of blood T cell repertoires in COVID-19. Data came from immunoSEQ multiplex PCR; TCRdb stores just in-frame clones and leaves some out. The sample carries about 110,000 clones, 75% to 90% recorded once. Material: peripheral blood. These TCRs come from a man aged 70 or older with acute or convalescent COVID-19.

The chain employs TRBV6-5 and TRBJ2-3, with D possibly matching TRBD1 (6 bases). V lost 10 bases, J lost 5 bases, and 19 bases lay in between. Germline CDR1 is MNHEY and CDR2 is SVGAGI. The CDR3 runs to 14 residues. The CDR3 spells CATIHKGVRDTQYF. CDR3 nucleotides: TGTGCCACCATCCACAAGGGGGTGAGAGATACGCAGTATTTT.

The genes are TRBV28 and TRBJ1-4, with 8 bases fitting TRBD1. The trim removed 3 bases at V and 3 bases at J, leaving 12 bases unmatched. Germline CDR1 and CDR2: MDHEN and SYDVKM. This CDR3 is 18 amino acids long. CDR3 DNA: TGTGCCAGCAGTTTGTTAGGGACAGGAAACACAGCTAATGAAAAACTGTTTTTT. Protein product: CASSLLGTGNTANEKLFF.

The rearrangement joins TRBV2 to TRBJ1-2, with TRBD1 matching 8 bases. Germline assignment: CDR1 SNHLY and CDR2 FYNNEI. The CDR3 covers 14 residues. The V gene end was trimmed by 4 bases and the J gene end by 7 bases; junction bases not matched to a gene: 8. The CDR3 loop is CASSAAGGRVGYTF. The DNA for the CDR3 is TGTGCCAGCAGTGCGGCAGGGGGCCGGGTTGGCTACACCTTC.